The T cell receptor (beta chain) described here comes from a study of control samples from healthy donors and cancer patients. Trimming stripped 2 bases from V and 8 bases from J, with 14 bases between. Looked up from germline, CDR1 is SGHNT and CDR2 is YYREEE (reference sequence). The CDR3 extends over 14 amino acids. The repertoire was sequenced with immunoSEQ multiplex PCR; TCRdb's copy has only in-frame clones and lacks some. The table includes tens of thousands of clones, 95% to 96% detected once. Sequencing was done on a sample of blood. The source of this sequence is a woman aged 25 to 39 in good health. The chain joins TRBV5-4 to TRBJ2-4; D might be TRBD2 (7 bases). CDR3 coding DNA: TGTGCCAGCAGCTTTAGGGGGGGGGAGGACATTCAGTACTTC. This translates into CASSFRGGEDIQYF. The whole variable domain, filled in from reference TRBV5-4 and TRBJ2-4, reads ETGVTQSPTHLIKTRGQQVTLRCSSQSGHNTVSWYQQALGQGPQFIFQYYREEENGRGNFPPRFSGLQFPNYSSELNVNALELDDSALYLCASSFRGGEDIQYFGAGTRLSVL.